One and the same sample provided the 25 T cell receptor beta chains below, sequenced in a study of beta chain features in type 1 diabetes. Expressed TCRB transcripts got sequenced, as all isolated RNA was reverse transcribed. Libraries were prepared by immunoSEQ multiplex PCR; TCRdb keeps only in-frame clonotypes and omits some of them. The table has some 190,000 clones, 7.5% to 8.5% seen once. Findings and caveats of the study: TCRB CDR3 length was moderately but significantly reduced in all four CD4+ subsets of Type 1 diabetes patients.

Their recognized antigens are unknown. The sequenced sample consisted of central memory CD4+ T cells from blood. Source of these receptors: a man aged 18-30 years with type 1 diabetes.

The chain is built from TRBV29-1 and TRBJ1-2; 7 bases are a match to TRBD1. The CDR3 runs to 13 residues. With V trimmed by 8 bases and J by 1 base, 7 bases remained unmatched. The germline V gene has CDR1 SQVTM and CDR2 ANQGSEA. CDR3 bases: TGCAGCTCATCAACAGGGGATAACTATGGCTACACCTTC. Amino acids: CSSSTGDNYGYTF.

This clone was observed a few times. The chain links TRBV7-2 to TRBJ2-1; 10 bases are a match to TRBD2. Losses at the gene ends were 1 base for V and 10 bases for J; bases not matched to a gene: 7. Germline V gene lookup returns CDR1 SGHTA and CDR2 FQGNSA. The CDR3 extends over 15 amino acids. CDR3 residues: CASSLGPSGRWEQFF. CDR3 bases: TGTGCCAGCAGCTTAGGTCCTAGCGGGAGATGGGAGCAGTTCTTC.

This clone was detected ten times or more. The genes are TRBV10-3 and TRBJ1-1; D is unresolved. The CDR3 is 13 amino acids. The V and J ends lost 10 bases and 3 bases respectively, with 15 bases between them. Looked up from germline, CDR1 is ENHRY and CDR2 is SYGVKD. The CDR3 here is CATRGRGDTEAFF. CDR3 nucleotides: TGTGCCACCCGAGGCCGGGGTGACACTGAAGCTTTCTTT.

The V call is TRBV18, the J call TRBJ2-5; 10 bases line up with TRBD1. Unmatched junction bases numbered 3, after V lost 1 base and J lost 4 bases. Germline CDR1 is KGHSH and CDR2 is LQKENI. This CDR3 region has 15 residues. CDR3 sequence: CASSPRQGAGETQYF. In DNA, the CDR3 is TGTGCCAGCTCACCACGACAGGGGGCCGGAGAGACCCAGTACTTC.

The chain carries TRBV28 and TRBJ2-5, with 8 bases identical to TRBD2. V was pared by 5 bases and J by 0 bases, with 11 bases of the junction left unmatched. From germline, CDR1 is MDHEN and CDR2 SYDVKM. This CDR3 has 17 residues. The CDR3 DNA is TGTGCCAGCAGTCCAGGTTTGCATAGCGGGGACCAAGAGACCCAGTACTTC. Encoded protein: CASSPGLHSGDQETQYF.

This clone turned up a few times. The chain joins TRBV5-4 to TRBJ2-3; the D is unclear. Trimming left V 0 bases short and J 1 base short, with 6 bases between. Germline lookup yields CDR1 SGHNT and CDR2 YYREEE (reference sequence). This CDR3 has 14 residues. In nucleotides, the CDR3 is TGTGCCAGCAGCTTGGCGGTCCGCACAGATACGCAGTATTTT. Translation gives CASSLAVRTDTQYF.

The chain is built from TRBV30 and TRBJ1-1, with TRBD1 identical over 9 bases. V was pared by 0 bases and J by 10 bases, with 3 bases of the junction left unmatched. The CDR3 sequence is 12 residues long. Germline CDR1 reads GTSNPN; CDR2 reads SVGIG (reference sequence). The CDR3 protein is CAWSVQGARAFF. CDR3 nucleotides: TGTGCCTGGAGTGTACAGGGGGCTAGAGCTTTCTTT.

The chain carries TRBV28 and TRBJ1-5, with D unresolved. Trimming left V 5 bases short and J 3 bases short, with 20 bases between. From germline, CDR1 is MDHEN and CDR2 SYDVKM. The CDR3 spans 17 residues. CDR3 nucleotide sequence: TGTGCCAGCAGTCAGTCTCACCTCAGAGGGAACAATCAGCCCCAGCATTTT. Residues: CASSQSHLRGNNQPQHF.

The sample holds a few counts of this clone. The genes are TRBV28 and TRBJ2-7; D uncertain. Germline V gene data show CDR1 as MDHEN and CDR2 as SYDVKM. The CDR3 has 12 amino acids. Between the trimmed V and J ends, which lost 4 bases and 4 bases, there was a span of 8 bases. CDR3 amino acids: CASSSARYEQYF. The DNA for the CDR3 is TGTGCCAGCAGTTCCGCTAGGTACGAGCAGTACTTC.

This clone has only a few counts. The chain uses TRBV7-2 and TRBJ2-1; no clear D. The V and J ends lost 1 base and 4 bases respectively, with 11 bases between them. The CDR3 length is 15 residues. Germline V gene data show CDR1 as SGHTA and CDR2 as FQGNSA. CDR3 loop: CASSLEANGYNEQFF. CDR3 nucleotides: TGTGCCAGCAGCTTAGAAGCTAACGGGTACAATGAGCAGTTCTTC.

This clone was seen a few times. The chain recombines TRBV10-3 with TRBJ1-2, with TRBD1 as a possible D gene (6 bases). Trimming shortened V by 8 bases and J by 6 bases, and 16 bases separated the two germline ends. The CDR3 contains 13 residues. Germline V lookup: CDR1 ENHRY, CDR2 SYGVKD. In DNA, the CDR3 is TGTGCCATCGGAACAGGGAGCTGGCATGGCTACACCTTC. It yields the protein CAIGTGSWHGYTF.

The sample holds a few counts of this clone. V gene TRBV5-4 combines with J gene TRBJ2-5; weak D call: TRBD2 (6 bases). Between the trimmed V and J ends, which lost 4 bases and 7 bases, there was a span of 23 bases. The CDR3 length is 16 residues. CDR1 is SGHNT, CDR2 YYREEE, per germline (reference sequence). CDR3 sequence reads: CASSQIGTGGVGTQYF. CDR3 nucleotide sequence: TGTGCCAGCAGCCAAATTGGGACTGGAGGAGTGGGGACCCAGTACTTC.

Here the CDR3 reads CASRGAPNNEQFF. The CDR3 nucleotides read TGTGCCAGCCGGGGGGCCCCCAACAATGAGCAGTTCTTC. The chain carries TRBV5-4 and TRBJ2-1; possible D gene TRBD2, 7 bases. Trimming pared 7 bases from V and 5 bases from J, leaving 13 bases between. The CDR3 loop spans 13 amino acids. CDR1 and CDR2 (germline): SGHNT, YYREEE (reference sequence). The full variable domain, rest sourced from reference TRBV5-4 and TRBJ2-1, is ETGVTQSPTHLIKTRGQQVTLRCSSQSGHNTVSWYQQALGQGPQFIFQYYREEENGRGNFPPRFSGLQFPNYSSELNVNALELDDSALYLCASRGAPNNEQFFGPGTRLTVL.

This clone showed up just a few times. The CDR3 spells CASSPPESSVANVLTF. DNA of the CDR3: TGTGCCAGCTCACCTCCGGAGAGCTCAGTGGCCAACGTCCTGACTTTC. The rearrangement joins TRBV18 to TRBJ2-6; D is unclear. Trimming pared 3 bases from V and 6 bases from J, leaving 15 bases between. The CDR3 totals 16 residues. Looked up from germline, CDR1 is KGHSH and CDR2 is LQKENI.

V and J are TRBV28 and TRBJ2-1; TRBD1 agrees at 8 bases. Trimming cost V 0 bases and J 6 bases; bases outside gene matches: 4. CDR3 length: 15 residues. Germline loops: CDR1 MDHEN, CDR2 SYDVKM. CDR3 DNA: TGTGCCAGCAGTTTATGGACAGGGGCCATCAATGAGCAGTTCTTC. Encoded protein: CASSLWTGAINEQFF.

This chain joins TRBV28 and TRBJ2-3; TRBD1 is a possible D gene (6 bases). V lost 10 bases to trimming and J lost 1 base, with 15 bases between them. Per the germline V gene, CDR1 is MDHEN and CDR2 is SYDVKM. The CDR3 loop spans 14 amino acids. The CDR3 nucleotides are TGTGCCACCAACGGGGCAGGGGGCACAGATACGCAGTATTTT. The encoded protein is CATNGAGGTDTQYF.

This sequence joins TRBV7-2 and TRBJ2-7, with D perhaps matching TRBD1 (6 bases). This CDR3 comprises 15 residues. Between the trimmed V and J ends, which lost 1 base and 5 bases, there was a span of 15 bases. The germline gives CDR1 SGHTA, CDR2 FQGNSA. This CDR3 reads CASSLVPGRGNEQYF. The CDR3, as DNA: TGTGCCAGCAGCTTAGTTCCGGGCAGGGGTAACGAGCAGTACTTC.

In this sample, this clone turned up a few times. J is TRBJ2-5 and V is TRBV6-5, with D tentatively TRBD2 (7 bases). V lost 5 bases, J lost 4 bases, and 14 bases lay in between. The germline V gene has CDR1 MNHEY and CDR2 SVGAGI. The CDR3 length is 14 residues. In DNA, the CDR3 is TGTGCCAGCAGTCAACAGGGCGGGGGAGAGACCCAGTACTTC. Its translation: CASSQQGGGETQYF.

In its sample, this clone was seen a few times. This chain uses TRBV5-1 with TRBJ2-1; no reliable D call. The CDR3 spans 14 residues. V lost 4 bases and J 8 bases, leaving 16 bases between the germline ends. Germline values: CDR1 SGHRS, CDR2 YFSETQ. CDR3 protein: CASSKGLDEHEQFF. The CDR3 DNA reads TGCGCCAGCAGCAAAGGTCTAGACGAGCATGAGCAGTTCTTC.

The sample holds a few counts of this clone. The J gene is TRBJ1-5, the V gene TRBV6-6; D ambiguous. This CDR3 contains 14 residues. V shed 6 bases and J shed 6 bases, with 15 bases lying between them. The germline V gene has CDR1 MNHNY and CDR2 SVGAGI (reference sequence). The DNA of the CDR3 is TGTGCCAGCAGGCTTGGGGAGATAGGTCAGCCCCAGCATTTT. As protein: CASRLGEIGQPQHF.

This clone came up a few times. The chain couples TRBV5-1 to TRBJ2-7, with D possibly matching TRBD1 (5 bases). From germline, CDR1 is SGHRS and CDR2 YFSETQ. This CDR3 region has 16 residues. V gave up 0 bases and J gave up 3 bases, with 16 bases separating them. For the CDR3, the DNA is TGCGCCAGCAGCTTGGAGCAGGGCGCTGTACTCTACGAGCAGTACTTC. Translated, it gives CASSLEQGAVLYEQYF.

J is TRBJ2-1 and V is TRBV5-4; D perhaps matches TRBD1 (5 bases). The germline CDR1 and CDR2 sequences are SGHNT and YYREEE (reference sequence). Trimming stripped 6 bases from V and 1 base from J, with 11 bases between. The CDR3 extends over 14 amino acids. For the CDR3, the DNA is TGTGCCAGCACAGGACGGACATCCTACAATGAGCAGTTCTTC. This sequence encodes CASTGRTSYNEQFF.

The chain has TRBV7-2 and TRBJ1-4; D not certain. CDR1 is SGHTA and CDR2 is FQGNSA in the germline V gene. This CDR3 spans 15 amino acids. V lost 0 bases and J lost 4, with 9 bases in between. CDR3 amino acids: CASSLAMAGNEKLFF. As DNA, the CDR3 is TGTGCCAGCAGCTTAGCCATGGCTGGTAATGAAAAACTGTTTTTT. Using reference TRBV7-2 and TRBJ1-4 for the parts outside the CDR3, the full variable domain is GAGVSQSPSNKVTEKGKDVELRCDPISGHTALYWYRQSLGQGLEFLIYFQGNSAPDKSGLPSDRFSAERTGGSVSTLTIQRTQQEDSAVYLCASSLAMAGNEKLFFGSGTQLSVL.

This clone was counted at least ten times. The rearrangement uses TRBV28 and TRBJ2-1; 10 bases agree with TRBD2. Trimming cost V 6 bases and J 8 bases; bases outside gene matches: 13. Germline CDR1 reads MDHEN; CDR2 reads SYDVKM. This CDR3 is 16 amino acids long. This CDR3 reads CASRSLSSGRMHEQFF. For the CDR3, the DNA is TGTGCCAGCAGATCCCTCTCTAGCGGGAGAATGCATGAGCAGTTCTTC. Full variable domain (missing parts from reference TRBV28 and TRBJ2-1): DVKVTQSSRYLVKRTGEKVFLECVQDMDHENMFWYRQDPGLGLRLIYFSYDVKMKEKGDIPEGYSVSREKKERFSLILESASTNQTSMYLCASRSLSSGRMHEQFFGPGTRLTVL.

The chain couples TRBV2 to TRBJ1-2; D remains unclear. Germline loops: CDR1 SNHLY, CDR2 FYNNEI. The V end was cut by 6 bases, the J end by 4 bases, with 12 bases between. The CDR3 has 13 amino acids. The CDR3 here is CASRLTSIYGYTF. As DNA, the CDR3 is TGTGCCAGCAGGCTGACATCGATCTATGGCTACACCTTC.